The present T cell receptor beta chain was sequenced within a study of shared clonotypes between healthy human individuals. On the study more broadly: Each donor had three CD4 naive, three CD4 memory, two CD8 naive and one CD8 memory plate.

The CDR3 length is 15 residues. Germline assignment: CDR1 MNHEY and CDR2 SMNVEV (reference sequence). Trimming cost V 1 base and J 1 base, with 10 bases left between them. The protocol was immunoSEQ multiplex PCR, while the TCRdb copy is restricted to in-frame clones and leaves out a portion. Found here are millions of clones, about 92% of them singletons; the top ten hold 0.39%. The V and J genes are TRBV27 and TRBJ1-1; the D gene is possibly TRBD1 (5 bases). This clonotype originated in a man aged 18 to 35 in good health. Some clones in this sample may be carry-over from other donors' samples. What was sequenced was naive CD4+ T cells from PBMCs. Described subset: CD45RA+ positively selected. The CDR3 nucleotides read TGTGCCAGCAGTTTATGGAGGGGAGGGAACACTGAAGCTTTCTTT. Protein: CASSLWRGGNTEAFF.